These T cell receptor beta chains were read from a single sample in a study of spatial heterogeneity in lung cancer. TCRdb reanalysed the 5' RACE reads using MiXCR and keeps one entry per CDR3 protein. This table holds about 41,000 distinct CDR3 sequences, 10% to 15% found once. The sample here was PBMCs, taken at surgery. The source of these receptors is a female donor with early-stage non-small cell lung cancer. The CDR3 runs from the conserved cysteine through the conserved F or W. D genes are given only for firm matches. Size is omitted from some rows. Given values are once, few, many or a class for expanded clones.

D gene | J gene | clone size | V gene | CDR3 DNA | CDR3 protein
NA | TRBJ1-4 | few | TRBV3-1 | TGTGCCAGCAGCTACGGACGGGCAGGAAAACTGTTTTTT | CASSYGRAGKLFF
NA | TRBJ1-1 | many | TRBV12-3/TRBV12-4 | TGTGCCAGCACCCTGCGGGGGCCTGAGGCTTTCTTT | CASTLRGPEAFF
NA | TRBJ1-6 | few | TRBV27 | TGTGCCAGCAGTTTGAGGTCAACAGATACTTCACCCCTCCACTTT | CASSLRSTDTSPLHF
NA | TRBJ1-4 | NA | TRBV5-1 | TGCGCCAGCAGCTCCCAGGGGTTAAGGGAAAAACTGTTTTTT | CASSSQGLREKLFF
TRBD2 | TRBJ2-5 | few | TRBV30 | TGTGCCTGGTCCAGCGGGGGGTACCAAGAGACCCAGTACTTC | CAWSSGGYQETQYF
NA | TRBJ1-5 | NA | TRBV6-4 | TGTGCCAGCCCCGGGGGAGGGCGAGGCAATCAGCCCCAGCATTTT | CASPGGGRGNQPQHF
NA | TRBJ2-5 | few | TRBV29-1 | TGCAGCGTTGAACGACAGGACTGGGAGACCCAGTACTTC | CSVERQDWETQYF
TRBD2 | TRBJ2-3 | NA | TRBV19 | TGTGCCAGTAGATCTAGCGGGGGCACAGATACGCAGTATTTT | CASRSSGGTDTQYF
TRBD2 | TRBJ2-3 | NA | TRBV2 | TGTGCCAGCAGTGGCAGAGATAGCGGGGGGGCCACAGATACGCAGTATTTT | CASSGRDSGGATDTQYF
NA | TRBJ2-7 | NA | TRBV19 | TGTGCCAGTAGTATAGCGGGCGGTTCCTACGAGCAGTACTTC | CASSIAGGSYEQYF
TRBD1 | TRBJ2-5 | NA | TRBV9 | TGTGCCAGCAGCGGACAGGGTACGGTGAAAGAGACCCAGTACTTC | CASSGQGTVKETQYF
NA | TRBJ2-3 | few | TRBV7-8 | TGTGCCAGCAGCTTACCCCAGGGCGGAACAGATACGCAGTATTTT | CASSLPQGGTDTQYF
NA | TRBJ1-1 | NA | TRBV18 | TGTGCCAGCTCTCCCACCGACGGGCCGAACACTGAAGCTTTCTTT | CASSPTDGPNTEAFF
NA | TRBJ2-1 | many | TRBV7-3 | TGTGCCAGCAGCTTATTGGACGGTTACAATGAGCAGTTCTTC | CASSLLDGYNEQFF
NA | TRBJ2-3 | many | TRBV9 | TGTGCCAGCAGCGAGGCGGCGGCGGGGCCAGATACGCAGTATTTT | CASSEAAAGPDTQYF
TRBD1 | TRBJ2-1 | NA | TRBV24-1 | TGTGCCACCAGTGATTCCGGGACAGGGGCCTACAATGAGCAGTTCTTC | CATSDSGTGAYNEQFF
NA | TRBJ2-2 | many | TRBV9 | TGTGCCAGCAGCGTAGTATCGGGGTTCACCGGGGAGCTGTTTTTT | CASSVVSGFTGELFF
NA | TRBJ2-5 | NA | TRBV20-1 | TGCAGTGCTACGTCCGGGTCGTCCGAGACCCAGTACTTC | CSATSGSSETQYF
NA | TRBJ1-3 | NA | TRBV7-2 | TGTGCCAGCACCTTCGGACAGTTGGGAGCTGGAAACACCATATATTTT | CASTFGQLGAGNTIYF
TRBD1 | TRBJ1-1 | many | TRBV5-4 | TGTGCCAGCAGGGGGGACAGAAACACTGAAGCTTTCTTT | CASRGDRNTEAFF
TRBD1 | TRBJ2-3 | few | TRBV5-1 | TGCGCCAGCAGCCTGTGGACAGGGGGTTCGGATACGCAGTATTTT | CASSLWTGGSDTQYF
TRBD1 | TRBJ1-5 | NA | TRBV19 | TGTGCCTCTCAAGCGGGACAGGGAGTTCAGCCCCAGCATTTT | CASQAGQGVQPQHF
NA | TRBJ2-7 | NA | TRBV20-1 | TGCAGTGCTAGTCGGGGGCAACCCTCCTACGAGCAGTACTTC | CSASRGQPSYEQYF
NA | TRBJ2-5 | few | TRBV5-1 | TGCGCCAGCAGCTTTAGGTGGGGAGAAGAGACCCAGTACTTC | CASSFRWGEETQYF
TRBD1 | TRBJ1-1 | NA | TRBV12-3/TRBV12-4 | TGTGCCAGCAGTTTTACAGGGGTAAACACTGAAGCTTTCTTT | CASSFTGVNTEAFF
TRBD2 | TRBJ2-3 | NA | TRBV2 | TGTGCCAGCAGGATGGCTAGCGGATCCACAGATACGCAGTATTTT | CASRMASGSTDTQYF
TRBD1 | TRBJ1-5 | NA | TRBV19 | TGTGCCAGTAGTTTAGGGGGCTTCAATCAGCCCCAGCATTTT | CASSLGGFNQPQHF
NA | TRBJ2-7 | few | TRBV20-1 | TGCAGTACAGGGTTAAGCTCCTACGAGCAGTACTTC | CSTGLSSYEQYF
NA | TRBJ1-3 | NA | TRBV6-1 | TGTGCCAGCAGTGACGGCTCTGGAAACACCATATATTTT | CASSDGSGNTIYF
NA | TRBJ2-3 | few | TRBV4-2 | TGTGCCAGCAGCACGTTAGACAGATTCACAGATACGCAGTATTTT | CASSTLDRFTDTQYF
NA | TRBJ1-2 | NA | TRBV12-5 | TGTGCTAGTGGCCCTATCTCAGGGGAGACCTTC | CASGPISGETF
NA | TRBJ2-2 | once | TRBV7-8 | TGTGCCAGCAGAGCCAACCCAGGGGGGTCGAACACCGGGGAGCTGTTTTTT | CASRANPGGSNTGELFF
NA | TRBJ1-1 | many | TRBV29-1 | TGCAGCGCCATGGACCCGGGGACTGAAGCTTTCTTT | CSAMDPGTEAFF
TRBD1 | TRBJ1-4 | many | TRBV13 | TGTGCCAGCAGCCCCCGGACAGGGAGGCTCTTTGAAAAACTGTTTTTT | CASSPRTGRLFEKLFF
NA | TRBJ2-1 | NA | TRBV7-2 | TGTGCCAGCAGCTCCGACTGGGGTACAGGGAATGAGCAGTTCTTC | CASSSDWGTGNEQFF
TRBD2 | TRBJ2-1 | few | TRBV19 | TGTGCCAGTACCCACCAGCAGGGACTAGCCGACGAGCAGTTCTTC | CASTHQQGLADEQFF
NA | TRBJ1-2 | few | TRBV19 | TGTGCCACTAAGTCCGGGACACTTGGCTACACCTTC | CATKSGTLGYTF
TRBD1 | TRBJ1-2 | NA | TRBV29-1 | TGCAGCGTTGTCCCACCAGGAGGGACAGGGGAATATGGCTACACCTTC | CSVVPPGGTGEYGYTF
NA | TRBJ2-3 | NA | TRBV7-2 | TGTGCCAGCAGCCCGGAAAGACGGACAGATACGCAGTATTTT | CASSPERRTDTQYF
NA | TRBJ1-4 | many | TRBV10-3 | TGTGCCATCAGTGACCCCCGGAGCGGAACAAATGAAAAACTGTTTTTT | CAISDPRSGTNEKLFF
TRBD1 | TRBJ2-2 | few | TRBV2 | TGTGCCAGCGGCGGACAGGGGGAAACCGGGGAGCTGTTTTTT | CASGGQGETGELFF
NA | TRBJ1-6 | NA | TRBV29-1 | TGCAGCGTTGAGGACGGAGACCCCGCGAGGAATTCACCCCTCCACTTT | CSVEDGDPARNSPLHF
NA | TRBJ2-3 | few | TRBV7-8 | TGTGCCAGCAGCCCGCCTCGCCTGGATACGCAGTATTTT | CASSPPRLDTQYF
NA | TRBJ1-1 | many | TRBV2 | TGTGCCAGCAACCAAGCGGGGGGCCGAGAAGCTTTCTTT | CASNQAGGREAFF
NA | TRBJ1-4 | NA | TRBV6-5 | TGTGCCACCCGAGCATCAACTAATGAAAAACTGTTTTTT | CATRASTNEKLFF
NA | TRBJ1-1 | once | TRBV5-4 | TGTGCCAGCAGCTCCGCCCGGAGGAGGGACACTGAAGCTTTCTTT | CASSSARRRDTEAFF
NA | TRBJ1-2 | many | TRBV7-8 | TGTGCCAGCAGCGCCGGGACTACCGGCTCTGGCTACACCTTC | CASSAGTTGSGYTF
NA | TRBJ2-3 | NA | TRBV7-2 | TGTGCCAGCAGCCTCAACGGGGGGCCCCCGGATACGCAGTATTTT | CASSLNGGPPDTQYF
NA | TRBJ1-2 | few | TRBV7-9 | TGTGCCAGCAGTCAACTGGGGGGCGCGGACTATGGCTACACCTTC | CASSQLGGADYGYTF
TRBD1 | TRBJ2-3 | many | TRBV29-1 | TGCAGCGTAGAGCCGGGGACAGGGATGGATACGCAGTATTTT | CSVEPGTGMDTQYF